The clone carrying this T cell receptor beta chain was observed a handful of times. Other DNA sequences in this specimen translate into the identical CDR3. TCRdb's table, derived via immunoSEQ multiplex PCR, lists solely in-frame clones and lacks some. The data contain around 330,000 clones, approximately 90% of them singletons. This entry comes from a study of blood T cell repertoires in COVID-19. Living in 24 US areas, the participants were between about 18 and 90 years of age. The CDR3 consists of 13 residues. Germline loops: CDR1 SNHLY, CDR2 FYNNEI. V dropped 7 bases and J dropped 1; count of bases not matched to a gene: 3.

Sequenced: PBMCs or T cells enriched from blood (not recorded which). The chain carries TRBV2 and TRBJ1-2; 7 bases agree with TRBD1. The source of this sequence is a woman aged 18-35 years who had recovered from COVID-19. The CDR3 loop is CASKRDSNYGYTF. CDR3 nucleotide sequence: TGTGCCAGCAAACGGGACAGTAACTATGGCTACACCTTC.